These T cell receptor beta chains were read from a single sample in a study of naive and memory T cell subsets. TCRdb fed the UMI-ligation and nested PCR reads into MiXCR, producing one record per CDR3 protein. The sample contains roughly 140,000 distinct CDR3 sequences, about a sixth of which appear only once. Sequenced input: naive CD4+ T cells from blood. All receptors come from a human donor in good health. The CDR3 runs from the conserved cysteine through the conserved F or W. The D gene is left open where the match is weak. Where a row states a size, it is once, few, many or the class of an expanded clone; other rows omit it.

V gene: TRBV5-6
D gene: TRBD2
J gene: TRBJ2-7
clone size: many
CDR3 protein: CASSDLAGGSYEQYF
CDR3 DNA: TGTGCCAGCAGTGACCTAGCGGGAGGTAGCTACGAGCAGTACTTC

V gene: TRBV7-2
D gene: -
J gene: TRBJ2-5
clone size: -
CDR3 protein: CASSLVGGGNQETQYF
CDR3 DNA: TGTGCCAGCAGCTTAGTAGGCGGAGGGAACCAAGAGACCCAGTACTTC

V gene: TRBV4-2
D gene: TRBD1
J gene: TRBJ1-1
clone size: -
CDR3 protein: CASSPRQGAGEAFF
CDR3 DNA: TGTGCCAGCAGCCCCCGACAGGGGGCAGGTGAAGCTTTCTTT

V gene: TRBV28
D gene: -
J gene: TRBJ2-6
clone size: few
CDR3 protein: CASSLAGLDTGANVLTF
CDR3 DNA: TGTGCCAGCAGTTTAGCGGGGCTCGATACCGGGGCCAACGTCCTGACTTTC

V gene: TRBV18
D gene: -
J gene: TRBJ2-3
clone size: few
CDR3 protein: CASSRSDTQYF
CDR3 DNA: TGTGCCAGCTCACGATCCGATACGCAGTATTTT

V gene: TRBV3-1
D gene: -
J gene: TRBJ2-7
clone size: few
CDR3 protein: CASSLDTYEQYF
CDR3 DNA: TGTGCCAGCAGCCTCGATACCTACGAGCAGTACTTC

V gene: TRBV7-9
D gene: TRBD2
J gene: TRBJ2-1
clone size: -
CDR3 protein: CASSPTSAGYNEQFF
CDR3 DNA: TGTGCCAGCAGCCCAACTAGCGCCGGCTACAATGAGCAGTTCTTC

V gene: TRBV20-1
D gene: TRBD2
J gene: TRBJ2-3
clone size: few
CDR3 protein: CSAGVFSGSSDTQYF
CDR3 DNA: TGCAGTGCTGGGGTCTTTAGCGGGAGTTCAGATACGCAGTATTTT

V gene: TRBV5-4
D gene: TRBD2
J gene: TRBJ2-5
clone size: -
CDR3 protein: CASSPGLLQETQYF
CDR3 DNA: TGTGCCAGCAGCCCGGGACTACTCCAAGAGACCCAGTACTTC

V gene: TRBV20-1
D gene: -
J gene: TRBJ2-7
clone size: few
CDR3 protein: CSAGGEIYEQYF
CDR3 DNA: TGCAGTGCTGGGGGAGAGATCTACGAGCAGTACTTC

V gene: TRBV7-9
D gene: -
J gene: TRBJ1-2
clone size: -
CDR3 protein: CASSLVDFTANYGYTF
CDR3 DNA: TGTGCCAGCAGCTTAGTAGATTTCACAGCTAACTATGGCTACACCTTC

V gene: TRBV20-1
D gene: TRBD1
J gene: TRBJ2-7
clone size: -
CDR3 protein: CSAQRTGGRYEQYF
CDR3 DNA: TGCAGTGCTCAAAGGACAGGGGGCAGGTACGAGCAGTACTTC

V gene: TRBV7-9
D gene: -
J gene: TRBJ2-2
clone size: -
CDR3 protein: CASSLWISTGELFF
CDR3 DNA: TGTGCCAGCAGCCTTTGGATTTCCACCGGGGAGCTGTTTTTT

V gene: TRBV24-1
D gene: TRBD2
J gene: TRBJ2-1
clone size: few
CDR3 protein: CATSATSGTSYNEQFF
CDR3 DNA: TGTGCCACCAGTGCGACTAGCGGGACCTCCTACAATGAGCAGTTCTTC

V gene: TRBV6-1
D gene: -
J gene: TRBJ1-2
clone size: -
CDR3 protein: CASSETGNGGYTF
CDR3 DNA: TGTGCCAGCAGTGAAACAGGGAATGGCGGCTACACCTTC

V gene: TRBV19
D gene: -
J gene: TRBJ1-2
clone size: -
CDR3 protein: CASSIAADINYGYTF
CDR3 DNA: TGTGCCAGTAGTATTGCGGCAGACATAAACTATGGCTACACCTTC

V gene: TRBV10-3
D gene: TRBD1
J gene: TRBJ1-1
clone size: -
CDR3 protein: CAISERRGPTEAFF
CDR3 DNA: TGTGCCATCAGTGAGAGAAGGGGGCCTACTGAAGCTTTCTTT

V gene: TRBV7-2
D gene: -
J gene: TRBJ2-3
clone size: many
CDR3 protein: CASSLGASRTDTQYF
CDR3 DNA: TGTGCCAGCAGCTTAGGAGCAAGCCGAACAGATACGCAGTATTTT

V gene: TRBV20-1
D gene: TRBD2
J gene: TRBJ2-3
clone size: few
CDR3 protein: CSLRAGGPTDTQYF
CDR3 DNA: TGCAGTCTACGAGCGGGAGGGCCTACAGATACGCAGTATTTT

V gene: TRBV10-3
D gene: TRBD2
J gene: TRBJ2-2
clone size: once
CDR3 protein: CATTPASGSGRTGELFF
CDR3 DNA: TGTGCCACCACCCCAGCGAGCGGGAGCGGCCGCACCGGGGAGCTGTTTTTT

V gene: TRBV28
D gene: -
J gene: TRBJ1-1
clone size: -
CDR3 protein: CASSLLGEAFF
CDR3 DNA: TGTGCCAGCAGTTTATTGGGGGAAGCTTTCTTT

V gene: TRBV18
D gene: -
J gene: TRBJ2-3
clone size: many
CDR3 protein: CASPLEGRKPTQYF
CDR3 DNA: TGTGCCAGCCCCCTAGAGGGACGCAAGCCTACGCAGTATTTT

V gene: TRBV7-9
D gene: -
J gene: TRBJ2-7
clone size: many
CDR3 protein: CASSLYQGSTYSYEQYF
CDR3 DNA: TGTGCCAGCAGCTTATATCAGGGCAGCACCTACTCCTACGAGCAGTACTTC

V gene: TRBV10-2
D gene: -
J gene: TRBJ1-1
clone size: few
CDR3 protein: CASSDRAGKNTEAFF
CDR3 DNA: TGCGCCAGCAGTGATCGGGCAGGGAAGAACACTGAAGCTTTCTTT

V gene: TRBV7-9
D gene: TRBD1
J gene: TRBJ2-1
clone size: few
CDR3 protein: CASSLGDRGLNEQFF
CDR3 DNA: TGTGCCAGCAGCTTAGGGGACAGGGGGCTCAATGAGCAGTTCTTC

V gene: TRBV4-1
D gene: -
J gene: TRBJ2-3
clone size: many
CDR3 protein: CASSQAQISTDTQYF
CDR3 DNA: TGCGCCAGCAGCCAAGCGCAAATAAGCACAGATACGCAGTATTTT

V gene: TRBV28
D gene: TRBD2
J gene: TRBJ2-5
clone size: -
CDR3 protein: CVTRGSGGYSETQYF
CDR3 DNA: TGTGTCACACGGGGTAGCGGGGGTTATTCGGAGACCCAGTACTTC

V gene: TRBV6-2/TRBV6-3
D gene: -
J gene: TRBJ1-6
clone size: few
CDR3 protein: CASSSTDRSNSPLHF
CDR3 DNA: TGTGCCAGCAGCTCTACGGACAGATCAAATTCACCCCTCCACTTT

V gene: TRBV12-3/TRBV12-4
D gene: -
J gene: TRBJ1-1
clone size: -
CDR3 protein: CASTEIVGTEAFF
CDR3 DNA: TGTGCCAGCACTGAGATCGTGGGCACTGAAGCTTTCTTT

V gene: TRBV12-3/TRBV12-4
D gene: -
J gene: TRBJ2-3
clone size: few
CDR3 protein: CASSFFVDTQYF
CDR3 DNA: TGTGCCAGCAGTTTCTTCGTAGATACGCAGTATTTT

V gene: TRBV6-1
D gene: TRBD2
J gene: TRBJ2-7
clone size: -
CDR3 protein: CASSYLRASGGGYEQYF
CDR3 DNA: TGTGCCAGCAGTTACCTCCGGGCCTCTGGCGGGGGGTACGAGCAGTACTTC

V gene: TRBV2
D gene: TRBD1
J gene: TRBJ2-1
clone size: -
CDR3 protein: CASSGDRDNEQFF
CDR3 DNA: TGTGCCAGCAGCGGGGACAGAGACAATGAGCAGTTCTTC

V gene: TRBV7-9
D gene: -
J gene: TRBJ2-7
clone size: few
CDR3 protein: CASSLSSSGPYEQYF
CDR3 DNA: TGTGCCAGCAGCTTATCGTCGAGCGGTCCCTACGAGCAGTACTTC

V gene: TRBV10-3
D gene: TRBD2
J gene: TRBJ2-1
clone size: -
CDR3 protein: CAIRGGLSYNEQFF
CDR3 DNA: TGTGCCATTAGGGGAGGGTTGTCCTACAATGAGCAGTTCTTC

V gene: TRBV20-1
D gene: TRBD1
J gene: TRBJ1-5
clone size: -
CDR3 protein: CSASPRPGQGGSNQPQHF
CDR3 DNA: TGCAGTGCTAGTCCTCGTCCCGGGCAGGGGGGTAGCAATCAGCCCCAGCATTTT

V gene: TRBV7-9
D gene: -
J gene: TRBJ2-4
clone size: few
CDR3 protein: CASSLPPSQERVGRKNIQYF
CDR3 DNA: TGTGCCAGCAGCTTACCACCGAGCCAGGAGCGGGTAGGACGCAAAAACATTCAGTACTTC

V gene: TRBV5-1
D gene: -
J gene: TRBJ1-5
clone size: -
CDR3 protein: CASSLGLQGNQPQHF
CDR3 DNA: TGCGCCAGCAGCTTGGGTCTCCAGGGTAATCAGCCCCAGCATTTT

V gene: TRBV7-2
D gene: TRBD2
J gene: TRBJ2-7
clone size: -
CDR3 protein: CASSLFPLAGAYEQYF
CDR3 DNA: TGTGCCAGCAGCTTATTCCCACTAGCGGGAGCCTACGAGCAGTACTTC

V gene: TRBV5-5
D gene: -
J gene: TRBJ2-5
clone size: -
CDR3 protein: CASSLEWYQETQYF
CDR3 DNA: TGTGCCAGCAGCTTGGAATGGTACCAAGAGACCCAGTACTTC

V gene: TRBV7-6
D gene: -
J gene: TRBJ2-4
clone size: few
CDR3 protein: CASSGGSLAKNIQYF
CDR3 DNA: TGTGCCAGCAGCGGGGGGAGTTTGGCCAAAAACATTCAGTACTTC

V gene: TRBV4-3
D gene: TRBD1
J gene: TRBJ2-3
clone size: few
CDR3 protein: CASSQIGGQGSTDTQYF
CDR3 DNA: TGCGCCAGCAGCCAAATTGGAGGACAGGGGAGCACAGATACGCAGTATTTT

V gene: TRBV15
D gene: TRBD1
J gene: TRBJ2-5
clone size: few
CDR3 protein: CATRGQGYGENTQYF
CDR3 DNA: TGTGCCACCAGGGGACAGGGGTACGGAGAGAATACCCAGTACTTC

V gene: TRBV7-2
D gene: -
J gene: TRBJ1-3
clone size: few
CDR3 protein: CASSLRLFAGNTIYF
CDR3 DNA: TGTGCCAGCAGCTTAAGGCTGTTCGCAGGAAACACCATATATTTT

V gene: TRBV7-3
D gene: -
J gene: TRBJ2-7
clone size: few
CDR3 protein: CASSPTSSVIYEQYF
CDR3 DNA: TGTGCCAGCAGCCCCACCTCGTCTGTTATCTACGAGCAGTACTTC

V gene: TRBV12-3/TRBV12-4
D gene: TRBD2
J gene: TRBJ2-1
clone size: few
CDR3 protein: CASSPSGSYNEQFF
CDR3 DNA: TGTGCCAGCAGTCCTAGCGGTTCCTACAATGAGCAGTTCTTC